The T cell receptor beta chain under discussion was sequenced for a study of cytotoxic CD8 clonotypes in ibrutinib-treated CLL (dated by TCRdb to the early 2020s). Study-wide context: The cohort included roughly 15 treatment-naive and 11 relapsed/refractory patients; 17 were IGHV unmutated. Of the 70 to 90 people in the trial, approximately 28 had longitudinal samples available. All remission and progressive disease samples were collected while patients were still receiving ibrutinib. Cryopreserved peripheral blood mononuclear cells were obtained prior to treatment, at the time of response, and at either disease progression or sustained remission. An average of 255,043 productive templates and 80,000 to 95,000 productive rearrangements was obtained per sample. Partial responses were observed in 24 patients and complete responses in 2; after a median follow-up of around 68 months, remission was maintained in approximately 15 patients and progression was observed in some twelve. The response samples were drawn at a median of 12 months into treatment, with a range of about 6 to 36 months.

What the research found in general, with its limitations: Sampling times were not matched between sustained-remission and progressing patients, and lymph node repertoires were not studied. Baseline clonality was found to be higher than that of age-matched healthy donors and was strongly correlated with circulating CD8+ T-cell counts. Public clonotypes were rare and either shrank or stayed stable during treatment, and the rise in clonality at ibrutinib response reflected expansion of private clonotypes. Clonality increased at ibrutinib response, stayed stable in sustained remission, and fell back toward baseline at progression.

Per the publication, the time point label means: 12 months on ibrutinib. Approximately 2 micrograms of genomic DNA were extracted from cryopreserved PBMCs for TCR beta library preparation. Longitudinal blood samples from CLL patients on ibrutinib monotherapy were analyzed using high-throughput TCR beta sequencing. The patients took part in an open-label, single-center phase 2 trial of ibrutinib monotherapy. Sequences SGHTA (CDR1) and FQGNSA (CDR2) are obtained from the germline V gene. Its CDR3 holds 15 amino acids, cysteine through phenylalanine. The CDR3 DNA has 45 bases and is translated from base 1. At the junction V is shortened by 5 bases and J by 4 bases, with 17 bases in between. On a MiSeq, deep resolution sequencing aimed for a depth between 1 in 1 million and 1 in 200,000 T cells, with each clonotype covered about 9.9x on average. The immunoSEQ hsTCRB Kit was used to generate the TCR beta libraries. As for the authors' bioinformatics: The data were analyzed with ImmunoSEQ Analyzer and ImmunoSEQ Data Assistant, and V, D and J gene assignments followed IMGT definitions. Clonality was computed as one minus normalized Shannon entropy of productive rearrangement frequencies, ranging from 0 to 1. Only overrepresented clonotypes making up at least 0.05% of the repertoire of each patient were included in the public clonotype analysis. Approximately 13 age-matched healthy donor repertoires from immuneACCESS served as clonality controls. Drawn from immuneACCESS, this table holds only the in-frame rearrangements with V and J called that TCRdb kept. Clones are partly lost; checked studies trace under half to an unresolved V gene and leave the rest unexplained. The V and J calls and clone size come from that table; D and trimming were worked out from the DNA. The sample profile shows about 140,000 clones; around three quarters of them were found once. The top ten constitute about 29% of the sample.

Turning to this clone: The clone's antigen remains unknown. Base qualities are missing; no much larger clone stands one base away.

The chain is encoded by TRBV7-2 joined to TRBJ1-2; TRBD1 is a possible D gene, resting on 5 matching bases. Source: PBMCs, taken after 12 months of ibrutinib treatment. The receptor was derived from a human donor with chronic lymphocytic leukemia. CDR3 protein: CASSGPQGSGYGYTF. Read as DNA, the sequence is TGTGCCAGCAGCGGACCCCAGGGCTCGGGCTATGGCTACACCTTC.